This TCR beta chain was sequenced for a study of healthy donors' naive CD4 and CD8 T cells (dated by TCRdb to the mid-2010s). Notes on the research overall: The donors were selected to cover three age groups of six people each (20-25, 40-50 and 60-70 years), had a mean age of 44, and were half female. For TCR alpha, a new primer set was designed to cover all functional IMGT alpha gene variants, and the remainder of the protocol was kept the same as the beta-chain workflow. To examine how TCR variation is linked to lineage commitment, the study sequenced rearranged TCR alpha and beta chains from naive CD4+ and CD8+ T cells. Peripheral blood mononuclear cells were collected from roughly 17 healthy, unrelated individuals. Donors were HLA-typed by sequencing at HLA-A, -B, -C, -DRB1, -DQB1 and -DPB1 using the SBTexcellerator protocol, an ABI3130xl analyzer and SBTengine software.

Via the germline V gene (reference sequence), CDR1 is LNHNV and CDR2 YYDKDF. The CDR3 spans 14 residues, from the cysteine through the phenylalanine. Only CDR3 DNA is held: 42 bases, read in frame from base 1. Cells with a CD4+CD8-CD45RO-CD45RA+ profile were isolated by FACS and defined as naive CD4+ T cells, and those with a CD8+CD4-CD45RA+CD27bright profile were defined as naive CD8+ T cells. The antibodies used for sorting targeted CD4 (RPA-T4), CD8 (SK1), CD27 (O323), CD45RA (HI100) and CD45RO (UCHL1). General findings and caveats noted by the study authors: Taken together, V genes, J genes and CDR3 charge appeared to account for 10% to 15% of the variance in CD4/CD8 propensity, acting in a largely additive way. Possible repertoire bias from homeostatic proliferation of naive T cells was not directly addressed. In both chains, CD4+ lineage was associated with a positively charged CDR3, and CD8+ lineage was associated with a negatively charged CDR3. Most V and J gene segments were reportedly biased between naive CD4+ and CD8+ cells, consistently across donors and independent of HLA genotype. Because alpha and beta chains were sequenced in bulk and could not be paired, the effects of the two chains in combination were not assessed.

The data were produced on a 454 GS FLX Titanium. TCR libraries were built from around 0.5 ug of total RNA with a previously published linear amplification protocol. The Roche/454 Genome Sequencer with Titanium chemistry was used for sequencing. The paper's data handling went like this. From roughly 5 of the healthy donors, a total of under 90,000 rearranged TCR alpha transcripts were sequenced. Duplicate transcripts were removed, and unique TCR clonotypes were defined by the CDR3 junction according to IMGT nomenclature. CD4 versus CD8 status was modeled on V and J genes by logistic regression in R 2.13.0, with adjustment for donor effects and Bonferroni correction for multiple testing. The public reads were quality trimmed at Q25 with fastp and then assembled into clones with MiXCR by TCRdb, keeping productive beta chains. Rows with one shared CDR3 protein collapse into an entry with the most common genes and DNA. These V and J calls are TCRdb output, not the study's own analysis. In all, the sample holds about 180,000 distinct CDR3 sequences, and 65% to 75% of those were seen once. Roughly 2.4% of the sample is taken by the ten largest.

Of note for this clonotype: Which antigen it targets is not known. The junction does not match germline at one end; this may be a read error.

This receptor chain uses TRBV15 and TRBJ2-3; TRBD2 matches 9 bases in the middle. The sequencing input was naive CD4+ and CD8+ T cells sorted from blood, pooled from several donors. The sample's cell subset or site label, in plain terms: FACS-sorted naive CD4+ (CD45RO-CD45RA+) and naive CD8+ (CD45RA+CD27bright) T cells. This clonotype was sampled from a pool of human donors in good health; the sample pools cells from several healthy donors. The CDR3 region has the sequence CAASTSGSTDTQYF. The nucleotide sequence reads as follows: TGTGCCGCCAGCACTAGCGGGAGCACAGATACGCAGTATTTT.